One sample yielded the 10 T cell receptor beta chains listed below, sequenced in a study of blood T cells in healthy people across ages (dated by TCRdb to between 2014 and 2017). The library relied on 5' RACE. A second roughly 6 to 12 cycle PCR used a sample-barcoded 5' primer and a J-beta primer mix. TCRdb reprocessed the public reads (quality trimming at Q25 with fastp, clone calling with MiXCR) and kept in-frame beta chains. Each entry merges the rows of one CDR3 protein and shows their most common DNA and genes. This sample holds fewer than 2,000,000 distinct CDR3 sequences; around 40% were observed only once. Clones ranked in the top ten supply 23% of the sample. The sequenced material came from blood. Every receptor here comes from a human donor in good health.

The table lists this clonotype with many counts. This chain joins TRBV10-3 and TRBJ2-7; no definite D call. Per the germline V gene, CDR1 is ENHRY and CDR2 is SYGVKD. Trimming took 6 bases from V and 0 from J, leaving 6 bases between them. The CDR3 extends over 12 amino acids. The DNA for the CDR3 is TGTGCCATCAGGGCAGACTCCTACGAGCAGTACTTC. Translated: CAIRADSYEQYF.

This clonotype was detected once. V and J are TRBV12-3 or TRBV12-4 and TRBJ1-2; possible D gene TRBD1, 5 bases. The V gene lost 5 bases and the J gene lost 3 bases, with 13 bases spanning the gap. This CDR3 has 14 amino acids. CDR3 DNA sequence: TGTGCCAGCAGTCCGACAGTTGGAGACTATGGCTACACCTTC. This translates into CASSPTVGDYGYTF.

The chain carries TRBV4-3 and TRBJ2-3; 11 positions agree with TRBD2. The CDR3 has 18 amino acids. Germline loops: CDR1 LGHNA, CDR2 YSLEER. V lost 0 bases and J lost 5; bases outside the gene matches: 10. The CDR3 DNA reads as TGCGCCAGCAGCCAAGATCTTGTAAGGGGGACTAGCGGAGATACGCAGTATTTT. This sequence encodes CASSQDLVRGTSGDTQYF.

This clonotype turned up a few times. The chain links TRBV14 to TRBJ2-1, with 9 bases that match TRBD2. With 2 bases clipped from V and 10 bases from J, the junction kept 6 bases outside the gene matches. The CDR3 loop spans 14 amino acids. The germline CDR1 and CDR2 sequences are SGHDN and FVKESK. The DNA of the CDR3 is TGTGCCAGCAGCCAATATTCTAGCGGGGACGAGCAGTTCTTC. It encodes CASSQYSSGDEQFF.

Of note for this clonotype: A junction boundary mismatches the germline segment, possibly from a read error. This rearrangement joins TRBV5-5 to TRBJ2-6; 9 bases line up with TRBD1. CDR3 size: 17 residues. Looked up from germline, CDR1 is SGHKS and CDR2 is YYEKEE (reference sequence). The chain's CDR3 is CASSLDRGRSGANDLTF. DNA for the CDR3: TGTGCCAGCAGCTTGGACAGGGGGCGATCTGGGGCCAACGACCTGACTTTC.

V usage is TRBV7-9 and J usage is TRBJ1-6; 10 bases fit TRBD1. Looked up from germline, CDR1 is SEHNR and CDR2 is FQNEAQ (reference sequence). The CDR3 contains 12 residues. The CDR3, as DNA: TGTGGCGGGACAGGGGATTATTCACCCCTCCACTTT. Its translation is CGGTGDYSPLHF.

Points on this clonotype: Possible read error: a much larger clone is one base away. V gene TRBV5-5 combines with J gene TRBJ2-3; 13 bases match TRBD2. The germline gives CDR1 SGHKS, CDR2 YYEKEE (reference sequence). The junction had 8 bases not matched to a gene; V was cut back by 7 bases and J by 3 bases. This CDR3 contains 16 residues. The CDR3 loop is CASGRLAGGRTDTQYF. CDR3 in DNA: TGTGCCAGCGGCCGACTAGCGGGGGGAAGAACAGATACGCAGTATTTT.

This clonotype has only a few counts. J is TRBJ2-3 and V is TRBV10-3; no firm D call. Between the trimmed V and J ends, which lost 0 bases and 8 bases, there was a span of 9 bases. The CDR3 contains 13 residues. Per the germline V gene, CDR1 is ENHRY and CDR2 is SYGVKD. The CDR3 DNA is TGTGCCATCAGTGAGTCGGCAGCTCGTACGCAGTATTTT. It codes for CAISESAARTQYF.

The J gene is TRBJ2-3, the V gene TRBV11-2; D gene ambiguous. The CDR3 spans 16 residues. CDR1 is SGHAT, CDR2 FQNNGV, per germline. Trimming removed 5 bases from V and 2 bases from J, with 17 bases in between. The CDR3 spells CASSINPESNTDTQYF. For the CDR3, the DNA is TGTGCCAGCAGCATAAATCCCGAATCCAACACAGATACGCAGTATTTT.

The V gene is TRBV10-3, the J gene TRBJ2-2; no definite D call. The V gene's germline CDR1 is ENHRY and CDR2 SYGVKD. V was cut by 2 bases and J by 4 bases, with 8 bases left in between. This CDR3 contains 14 residues. Here the CDR3 reads CAISEEPITGELFF. CDR3 coding DNA: TGTGCCATCAGTGAGGAGCCCATCACCGGGGAGCTGTTTTTT.